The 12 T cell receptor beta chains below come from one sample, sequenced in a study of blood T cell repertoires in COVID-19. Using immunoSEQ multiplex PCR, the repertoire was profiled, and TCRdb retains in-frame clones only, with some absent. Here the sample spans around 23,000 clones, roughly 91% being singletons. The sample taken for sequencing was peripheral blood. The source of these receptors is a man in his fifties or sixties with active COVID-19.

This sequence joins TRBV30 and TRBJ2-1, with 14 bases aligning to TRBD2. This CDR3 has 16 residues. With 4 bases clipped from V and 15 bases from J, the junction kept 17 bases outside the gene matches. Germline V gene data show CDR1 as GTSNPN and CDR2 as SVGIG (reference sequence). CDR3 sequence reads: CAWNGESGLAGDALFF. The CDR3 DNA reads TGTGCCTGGAATGGCGAGTCGGGACTAGCGGGAGATGCCTTGTTCTTC. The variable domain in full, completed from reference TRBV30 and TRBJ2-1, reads SQTIHQWPATLVQPVGSPLSLECTVEGTSNPNLYWYRQAAGRGLQLLFYSVGIGQISSEVPQNLSASRPQDRQFILSSKKLLLSDSGFYLCAWNGESGLAGDALFFGPGTRLTVL.

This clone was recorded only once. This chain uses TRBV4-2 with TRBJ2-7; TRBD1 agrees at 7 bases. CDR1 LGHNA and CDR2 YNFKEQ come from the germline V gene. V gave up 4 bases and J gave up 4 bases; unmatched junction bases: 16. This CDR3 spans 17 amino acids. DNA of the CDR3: TGTGCCAGCAGCCTGGAGGACATTCCAGGGGGTTCTTACGAGCAGTACTTC. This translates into CASSLEDIPGGSYEQYF.

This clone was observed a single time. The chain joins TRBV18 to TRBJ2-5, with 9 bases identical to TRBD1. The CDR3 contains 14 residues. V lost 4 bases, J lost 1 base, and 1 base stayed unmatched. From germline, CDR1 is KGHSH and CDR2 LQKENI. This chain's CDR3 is CASSRDRVQETQYF. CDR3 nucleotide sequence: TGTGCCAGCTCACGGGACAGGGTCCAAGAGACCCAGTACTTC.

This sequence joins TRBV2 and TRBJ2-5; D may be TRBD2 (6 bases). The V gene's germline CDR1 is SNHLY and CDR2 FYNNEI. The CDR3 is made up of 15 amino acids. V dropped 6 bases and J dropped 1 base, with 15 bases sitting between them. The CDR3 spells CASRGGLNIQETQYF. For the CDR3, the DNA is TGTGCCAGCAGGGGGGGACTGAACATCCAAGAGACCCAGTACTTC.

The CDR3 region is CASSQVLFWETQYF. CDR3 nucleotide sequence: TGTGCCAGCAGCCAAGTACTATTTTGGGAGACCCAGTACTTC. The chain employs TRBV14 and TRBJ2-5, with D unclear. Trimming removed 1 base from V and 5 bases from J, with 11 bases in between. The CDR3 is 14 amino acids. CDR1 SGHDN and CDR2 FVKESK come from the germline V gene. Looking up the rest from reference TRBV14 and TRBJ2-5 gives the full variable domain: EAGVTQFPSHSVIEKGQTVTLRCDPISGHDNLYWYRRVMGKEIKFLLHFVKESKQDESGMPNNRFLAERTGGTYSTLKVQPAELEDSGVYFCASSQVLFWETQYFGPGTRLLVL.

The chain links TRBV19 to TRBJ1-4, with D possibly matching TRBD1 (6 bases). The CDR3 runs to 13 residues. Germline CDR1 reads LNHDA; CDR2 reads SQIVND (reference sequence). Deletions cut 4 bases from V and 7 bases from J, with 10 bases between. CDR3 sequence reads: CASSTGVSEKLFF. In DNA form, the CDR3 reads TGTGCCAGTAGTACAGGGGTCAGTGAAAAACTGTTTTTT.

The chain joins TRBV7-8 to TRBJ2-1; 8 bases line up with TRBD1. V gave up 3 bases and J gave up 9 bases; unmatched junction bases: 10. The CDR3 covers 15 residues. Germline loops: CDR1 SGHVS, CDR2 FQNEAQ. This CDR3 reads CASSLGWQGAREQFF. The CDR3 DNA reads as TGTGCCAGCAGCTTGGGTTGGCAGGGGGCGCGTGAGCAGTTCTTC. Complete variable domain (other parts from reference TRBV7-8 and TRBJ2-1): GAGVSQSPRYKVAKRGQDVALRCDPISGHVSLFWYQQALGQGPEFLTYFQNEAQLDKSGLPSDRFFAERPEGSVSTLKIQRTQQEDSAVYLCASSLGWQGAREQFFGPGTRLTVL.

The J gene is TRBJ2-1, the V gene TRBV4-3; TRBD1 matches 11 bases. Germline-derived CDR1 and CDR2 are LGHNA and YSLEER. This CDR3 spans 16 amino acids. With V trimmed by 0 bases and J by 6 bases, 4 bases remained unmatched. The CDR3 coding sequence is TGCGCCAGCAGCCAAGATCAAGGACAGGGGGCCAATGAGCAGTTCTTC. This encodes CASSQDQGQGANEQFF.

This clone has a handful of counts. This CDR3 is CASSFGGRNEQFF. In DNA, the CDR3 is TGTGCCAGCAGTTTTGGGGGCCGCAATGAGCAGTTCTTC. The rearrangement uses TRBV28 and TRBJ2-1, with D maybe TRBD1 (6 bases). V was pared by 3 bases and J by 6 bases, with 9 bases between. CDR3 length equals 13 residues. CDR1 and CDR2 from the germline V gene are MDHEN and SYDVKM.

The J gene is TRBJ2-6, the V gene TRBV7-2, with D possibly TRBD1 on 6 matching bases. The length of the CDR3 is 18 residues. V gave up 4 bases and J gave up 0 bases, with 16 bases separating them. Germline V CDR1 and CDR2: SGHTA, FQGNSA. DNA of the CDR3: TGTGCCAGCAGCTCCCGAGGACAGTTACCCTCTGGGGCCAACGTCCTGACTTTC. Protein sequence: CASSSRGQLPSGANVLTF.

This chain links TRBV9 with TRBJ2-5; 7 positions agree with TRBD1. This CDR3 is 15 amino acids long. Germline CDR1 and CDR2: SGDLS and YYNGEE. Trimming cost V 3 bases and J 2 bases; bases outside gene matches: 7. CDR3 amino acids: CASSAGTAIQETQYF. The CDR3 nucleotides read TGTGCCAGCAGCGCTGGGACAGCGATACAAGAGACCCAGTACTTC.

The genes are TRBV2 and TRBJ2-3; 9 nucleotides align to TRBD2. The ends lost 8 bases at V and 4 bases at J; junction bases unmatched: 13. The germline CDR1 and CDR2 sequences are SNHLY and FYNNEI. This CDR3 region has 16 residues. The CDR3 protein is CASGGLLAGLSDTQYF. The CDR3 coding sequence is TGTGCCAGCGGGGGCCTTCTAGCGGGGTTGTCAGATACGCAGTATTTT.